This T cell receptor (beta chain) was captured by sequencing in a study of blood T cell repertoires in COVID-19. The overall study: Samples of COVID-19 (acute and convalescent) were obtained from the United States, Italy and Spain. T cells, B-cell-depleted T cells, or PBMCs provided the cDNA or gDNA that served as material.

Original processing notes: By means of reference gene primer amplification, nucleated cell counts were estimated. Data came from immunoSEQ multiplex PCR; TCRdb stores just in-frame clones and leaves some out. Clone size and V and J calls were adopted from that table, with D and trimming inferred from the DNA. This repertoire shows around 86,000 clones, 85% found once; its top ten account for 38%. CDR3 size: 17 residues. The ends were cut back, 3 bases at V and 0 bases at J, with 16 bases in the middle. Germline V gene lookup returns CDR1 SGHDN and CDR2 FVKESK. The chain carries TRBV14 and TRBJ2-3, with a tentative D call TRBD2 (6 bases). The sample consisted of peripheral blood. The sequence was collected from an elderly man with acute or convalescent COVID-19. The DNA for the CDR3 is TGTGCCAGCAGCCATCCCCGGGACTGGGCTAGCACAGATACGCAGTATTTT. Amino acid sequence: CASSHPRDWASTDTQYF.